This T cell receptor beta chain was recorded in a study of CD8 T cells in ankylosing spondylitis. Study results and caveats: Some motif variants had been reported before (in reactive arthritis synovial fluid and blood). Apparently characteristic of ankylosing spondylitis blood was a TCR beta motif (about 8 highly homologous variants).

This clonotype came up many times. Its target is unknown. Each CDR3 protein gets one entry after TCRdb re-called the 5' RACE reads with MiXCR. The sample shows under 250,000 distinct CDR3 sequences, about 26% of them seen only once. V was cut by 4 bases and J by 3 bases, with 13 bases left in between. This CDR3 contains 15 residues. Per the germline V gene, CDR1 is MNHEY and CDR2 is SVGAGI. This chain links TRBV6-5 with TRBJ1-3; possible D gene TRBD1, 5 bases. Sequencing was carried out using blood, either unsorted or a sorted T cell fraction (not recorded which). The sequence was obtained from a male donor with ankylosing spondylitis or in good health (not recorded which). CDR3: CASSSKGHGGNTIYF. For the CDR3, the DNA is TGTGCCAGCAGTTCTAAGGGGCATGGTGGAAACACCATATATTTT.